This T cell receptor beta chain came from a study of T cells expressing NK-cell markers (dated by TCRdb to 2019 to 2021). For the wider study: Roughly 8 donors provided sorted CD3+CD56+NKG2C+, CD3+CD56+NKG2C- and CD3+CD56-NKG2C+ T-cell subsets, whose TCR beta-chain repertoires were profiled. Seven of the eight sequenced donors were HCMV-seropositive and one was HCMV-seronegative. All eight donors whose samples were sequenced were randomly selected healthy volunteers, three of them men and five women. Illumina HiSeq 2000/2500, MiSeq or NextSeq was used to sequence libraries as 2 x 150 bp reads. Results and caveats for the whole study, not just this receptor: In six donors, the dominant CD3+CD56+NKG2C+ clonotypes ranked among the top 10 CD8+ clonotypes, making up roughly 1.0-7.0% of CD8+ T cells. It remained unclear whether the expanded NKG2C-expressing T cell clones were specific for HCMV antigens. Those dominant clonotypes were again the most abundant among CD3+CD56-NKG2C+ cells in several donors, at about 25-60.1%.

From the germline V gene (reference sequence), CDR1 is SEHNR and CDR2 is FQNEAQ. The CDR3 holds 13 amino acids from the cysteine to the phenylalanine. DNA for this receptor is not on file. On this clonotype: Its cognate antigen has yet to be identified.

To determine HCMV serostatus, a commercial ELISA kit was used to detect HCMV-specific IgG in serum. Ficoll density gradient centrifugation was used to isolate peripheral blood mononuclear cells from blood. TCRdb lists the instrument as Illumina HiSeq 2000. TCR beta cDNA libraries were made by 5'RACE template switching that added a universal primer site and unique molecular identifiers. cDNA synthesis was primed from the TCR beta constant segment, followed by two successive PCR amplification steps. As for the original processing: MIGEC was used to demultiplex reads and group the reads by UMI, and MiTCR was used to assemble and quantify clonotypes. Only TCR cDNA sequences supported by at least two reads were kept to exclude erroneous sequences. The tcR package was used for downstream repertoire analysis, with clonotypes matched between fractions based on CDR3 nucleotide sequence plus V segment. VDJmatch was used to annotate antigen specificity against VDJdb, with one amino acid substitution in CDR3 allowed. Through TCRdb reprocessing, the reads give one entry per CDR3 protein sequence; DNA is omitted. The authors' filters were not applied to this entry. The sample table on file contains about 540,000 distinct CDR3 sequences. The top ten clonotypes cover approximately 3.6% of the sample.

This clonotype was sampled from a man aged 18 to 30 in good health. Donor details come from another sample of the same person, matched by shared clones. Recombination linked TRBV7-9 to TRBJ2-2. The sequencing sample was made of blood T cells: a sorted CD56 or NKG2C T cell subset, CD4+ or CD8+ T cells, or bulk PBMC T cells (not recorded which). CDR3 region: CASSSSGTGELFF.